This TCR beta chain was sequenced during a study of beta chain features in type 1 diabetes. Study-level results: There was a moderate but significant shortening of TCRB CDR3s in all four CD4+ subsets of Type 1 diabetes patients.

Sort purity for all populations was recorded as exceeding 98%. Germline lookup yields CDR1 SGDLS and CDR2 YYNGEE. V was cut by 0 bases and J by 8 bases, with 15 bases left in between. This CDR3 region has 15 residues. This clone occurred a few times. Its matching antigen is unknown. cDNA synthesis used the whole RNA isolate, giving expressed TCRB sequences. Profiled with immunoSEQ multiplex PCR; TCRdb holds only in-frame clones, not every one. The table lists 150,000 to 190,000 clones, approximately 8.1% of them singletons. The receptor comes from a man between 18 and 29 years old in good health. The V gene is TRBV9, the J gene TRBJ1-5; perhaps TRBD1 as D (5 bases). Sequencing input: central memory CD4+ T cells from blood. CDR3: CASSVVGGAGEPQHF. The CDR3 nucleotides are TGTGCCAGCAGCGTAGTTGGAGGGGCTGGGGAGCCCCAGCATTTT.